The 28 T cell receptor beta chains in this list originate from one sample, sequenced in a study of sequential checkpoint blockade in melanoma. Noted treatment: randomized to nivolumab then ipilimumab (arm A) or the reverse (arm B). The data were produced by immunoSEQ multiplex PCR, yet TCRdb's version contains in-frame clones alone and is incomplete. The sample has about 3,700 clones; around 47% are singletons. Sequenced here: CD8+ T cells sorted from blood (inferred from file names), sampled from a patient given nivolumab and ipilimumab in sequence. These receptors were taken from a human donor with melanoma.

There are a few counts of this clone. This chain uses TRBV7-8 with TRBJ1-1; D may be TRBD1 (6 bases). Trimming left V 5 bases short and J 7 bases short, with 11 bases between. CDR3 size: 12 residues. The germline CDR1 and CDR2 sequences are SGHVS and FQNEAQ. CDR3 residues: CASSANRVEAFF. The CDR3 region has the DNA TGTGCCAGCAGCGCGAACAGGGTTGAAGCTTTCTTT.

The chain recombines TRBV29-1 with TRBJ1-1; D is undetermined. Germline assignment: CDR1 SQVTM and CDR2 ANQGSEA. This CDR3 region has 16 residues. V gave up 3 bases and J gave up 0 bases, with 17 bases separating them. CDR3 DNA sequence: TGCAGCGTTGATGGATTGGCCACTACTTTGAACACTGAAGCTTTCTTT. It is translated as CSVDGLATTLNTEAFF. Complete variable domain (other parts from reference TRBV29-1 and TRBJ1-1): SAVISQKPSRDICQRGTSLTIQCQVDSQVTMMFWYRQQPGQSLTLIATANQGSEATYESGFVIDKFPISRPNLTFSTLTVSNMSPEDSSIYLCSVDGLATTLNTEAFFGQGTRLTVV.

This clone was seen only a few times. This chain connects TRBV5-5 to TRBJ2-7; 8 positions agree with TRBD1. Germline lookup yields CDR1 SGHKS and CDR2 YYEKEE (reference sequence). V dropped 4 bases and J dropped 4; count of bases not matched to a gene: 10. The CDR3 covers 15 residues. CDR3 sequence: CASSPFATGEYEQYF. CDR3 sequence (DNA): TGTGCCAGCAGCCCCTTTGCGACAGGGGAGTACGAGCAGTACTTC. The variable domain in full, completed from reference TRBV5-5 and TRBJ2-7, reads DAGVTQSPTHLIKTRGQQVTLRCSPISGHKSVSWYQQVLGQGPQFIFQYYEKEERGRGNFPDRFSARQFPNYSSELNVNALLLGDSALYLCASSPFATGEYEQYFGPGTRLTVT.

This chain connects TRBV7-9 to TRBJ1-1; TRBD1 matches 8 bases. Losses at the gene ends were 8 bases for V and 6 bases for J; bases not matched to a gene: 8. This CDR3 comprises 13 residues. Germline assignment: CDR1 SEHNR and CDR2 FQNEAQ (reference sequence). As DNA, the CDR3 is TGTGCCAGCTCAGCTCAGGGGGCGGCTGAAGCTTTCTTT. Translating it yields CASSAQGAAEAFF.

This clone occurred a few times. The chain carries TRBV5-4 and TRBJ2-7; the D gene is possibly TRBD2 (5 bases). V was pared by 5 bases and J by 4 bases, with 19 bases between. CDR1 is SGHNT, CDR2 YYREEE, per germline (reference sequence). The CDR3 totals 15 residues. The DNA for the CDR3 is TGTGCCAGCAGTCTACCGGCGGACTCCGTATACGAGCAGTACTTC. Its translation: CASSLPADSVYEQYF.

The gene calls are TRBV27 and TRBJ1-1; D call uncertain. The V end lost 5 bases, the J end lost 8 bases, and 12 bases lay between the germline ends. CDR1 is MNHEY, CDR2 SMNVEV, per germline (reference sequence). This CDR3 is built from 12 residues. This CDR3 reads CASSARTEEAFF. In DNA, the CDR3 is TGTGCCAGCAGTGCTCGCACAGAGGAAGCTTTCTTT.

V usage is TRBV4-1 and J usage is TRBJ2-7; 11 bases agree with TRBD2. Germline V lookup: CDR1 MGHRA, CDR2 YSYEKL. The trim removed 3 bases at V and 7 bases at J, leaving 8 bases unmatched. This CDR3 has 15 amino acids. In nucleotides, the CDR3 is TGCGCCAGCAGCCATCTAGCGGGGGGTCGGGGGGAGCAGTACTTC. This gives the protein CASSHLAGGRGEQYF.

This clone appeared a few times. This rearrangement joins TRBV5-8 to TRBJ2-7; 8 nucleotides match TRBD1. The CDR3 is 16 amino acids. The germline V gene has CDR1 SGHTS and CDR2 YDEGEE. J was trimmed by 2 bases and V by 2 bases; bases with no gene match: 9. The CDR3 loop is CASSLDGTGIPYEQYF. The CDR3 coding sequence is TGTGCCAGCAGCTTAGACGGGACAGGCATCCCCTACGAGCAGTACTTC.

Turning to this clone: An end of the junction differs from the germline gene, which may be a read error. The gene calls are TRBV5-5 and TRBJ2-7; D assignment may be TRBD1 or TRBD2 (5 bases each). The CDR3 length is 14 residues. Germline CDR1 reads SGHKS; CDR2 reads YYEKEE (reference sequence). CDR3 protein: CASNLGRAPYEQYF. The CDR3 region has the DNA TGTGCCAGCAACTTGGGGCGGGCACCCTACGAGCAGTACTTC. The variable domain in full, with the rest retrieved from reference TRBV5-5 and TRBJ2-7, is DAGVTQSPTHLIKTRGQQVTLRCSPISGHKSVSWYQQVLGQGPQFIFQYYEKEERGRGNFPDRFSARQFPNYSSELNVNALLLGDSALYLCASNLGRAPYEQYFGPGTRLTVT.

The chain couples TRBV28 to TRBJ1-5; a possible D gene is TRBD1 (5 bases). The CDR3 consists of 16 residues. Germline CDR1 reads MDHEN; CDR2 reads SYDVKM. Trimming took off 7 bases at V and 3 bases at J, with 19 bases between the two ends. The CDR3 protein is CASIFEGTTPNQPQHF. The CDR3 DNA reads as TGTGCCAGCATTTTCGAGGGGACTACACCCAATCAGCCCCAGCATTTT.

This clone was seen more than once but under ten times. This chain's CDR3 is CASSRSTGTSYEQYF. DNA of the CDR3: TGCGCCAGCAGCCGATCCACTGGGACTAGCTACGAGCAGTACTTC. The chain links TRBV4-3 to TRBJ2-7, with TRBD2 identical over 8 bases. V shed 4 bases and J 3 bases; nucleotides not matched to a gene: 8. CDR3 length: 15 residues. Germline CDR1 is LGHNA and CDR2 is YSLEER.

This chain connects TRBV7-9 to TRBJ2-7; tentative D call: TRBD2 (7 bases). The V end lost 8 bases, the J end lost 3 bases, and 11 bases lay between the germline ends. This CDR3 comprises 12 residues. Germline values: CDR1 SEHNR, CDR2 FQNEAQ (reference sequence). The CDR3 nucleotides read TGTGCCAGCGAGGGGGGGAACTACGAGCAGTACTTC. Translating it yields CASEGGNYEQYF.

The chain is built from TRBV19 and TRBJ2-3; 8 bases fit TRBD2. The CDR3 is 15 residues long. Trimming took 3 bases from V and 2 from J; bases not matched to a gene: 4. Germline CDR1 reads LNHDA; CDR2 reads SQIVND (reference sequence). The CDR3 region has the DNA TGTGCCAGTAGTATCACTAGCGGCCCCACAGATACGCAGTATTTT. This gives the protein CASSITSGPTDTQYF.

This clone was counted between two and nine times. The V gene is TRBV4-1, the J gene TRBJ1-5; tentatively, D is TRBD1 (5 bases). Trimming took off 1 base at V and 4 bases at J, with 11 bases between the two ends. The length of the CDR3 is 15 residues. The germline CDR1 and CDR2 sequences are MGHRA and YSYEKL. As DNA, the CDR3 is TGCGCCAGCAGCCAAGTGGCGGAGGGGAATCAGCCCCAGCATTTT. It yields the protein CASSQVAEGNQPQHF.

V gene TRBV7-9 combines with J gene TRBJ1-2, with a possible D match to TRBD1 (6 bases). The CDR3 covers 16 residues. The germline V and J ends were trimmed by 1 base and 3 bases, with 15 bases remaining between them. CDR1 and CDR2 (germline): SEHNR, FQNEAQ (reference sequence). CDR3 amino acids: CASSLVDSGVDYGYTF. As DNA, the CDR3 is TGTGCCAGCAGCTTAGTGGACAGCGGAGTGGACTATGGCTACACCTTC.

This clone is labeled as medium-sized. The V gene is TRBV7-9, the J gene TRBJ2-7, with TRBD1 matching over 7 bases. With 2 bases clipped from V and 2 bases from J, the junction kept 6 bases outside the gene matches. Per germline, CDR1 SEHNR and CDR2 FQNEAQ (reference sequence). The CDR3 covers 15 residues. CDR3 DNA sequence: TGTGCCAGCAGCTTAACAGGGGCAAATCCCTACGAGCAGTACTTC. The encoded protein is CASSLTGANPYEQYF.

This chain links TRBV27 with TRBJ2-3, with TRBD2 matching over 8 bases. Trimming cost V 7 bases and J 10 bases; bases outside gene matches: 7. The CDR3 is 12 residues long. The germline CDR1 and CDR2 sequences are MNHEY and SMNVEV (reference sequence). CDR3 coding DNA: TGTGCCAGCACCCCCGGGGGGGCGGCGCAGTATTTT. Its protein is CASTPGGAAQYF.

This clone was picked up a small number of times. V gene TRBV4-3 combines with J gene TRBJ2-7; 9 bases agree with TRBD2. V was pared by 0 bases and J by 6 bases, with 6 bases of the junction left unmatched. This CDR3 has 15 residues. From germline, CDR1 is LGHNA and CDR2 YSLEER. In DNA form, the CDR3 reads TGCGCCAGCAGCCAAGATATAGCGGGAGTAGGCGAGCAGTACTTC. As protein: CASSQDIAGVGEQYF.

The V call is TRBV7-6, the J call TRBJ1-6; 7 bases are shared with TRBD1. V shed 4 bases and J 6 bases; nucleotides not matched to a gene: 3. The CDR3 runs 14 residues. The germline V gene has CDR1 SGHVS and CDR2 FNYEAQ. The CDR3 loop is CASSSGQSNSPLHF. Here the CDR3 DNA reads TGTGCCAGCAGCTCGGGACAGAGTAATTCACCCCTCCACTTT.

The CDR3 nucleotides are TGTGCCAGCAGTGTGGACAGGGGGGACAATGAGCAGTTCTTC. Its translation is CASSVDRGDNEQFF. J is TRBJ2-1 and V is TRBV27, with 10 bases fitting TRBD1. There are 14 residues in the CDR3. With 5 bases clipped from V and 5 bases from J, the junction kept 3 bases outside the gene matches. Per the germline V gene, CDR1 is MNHEY and CDR2 is SMNVEV (reference sequence).

The genes are TRBV9 and TRBJ2-7; D is undetermined. Looked up from germline, CDR1 is SGDLS and CDR2 is YYNGEE. The CDR3 runs to 15 residues. V was clipped by 0 bases and J by 4 bases, with 14 bases between them. CDR3 amino acids: CASSVGYGDGYEQYF. CDR3 DNA sequence: TGTGCCAGCAGCGTAGGATACGGAGACGGATACGAGCAGTACTTC.

This chain uses TRBV19 with TRBJ1-1; 7 bases line up with TRBD1. CDR1 is LNHDA and CDR2 is SQIVND in the germline V gene (reference sequence). CDR3 length: 15 amino acids. The V and J ends lost 3 bases and 0 bases, in that order; junction bases with no gene match: 4. This CDR3 reads CASSMGQFMNTEAFF. The CDR3, as DNA: TGTGCCAGTAGTATGGGACAGTTCATGAACACTGAAGCTTTCTTT.

As to this clone: Other DNA sequences in this specimen translate into the identical CDR3. This chain uses TRBV4-1 with TRBJ1-5; 7 bases are a match to TRBD1. This CDR3 region has 17 residues. Per the germline V gene, CDR1 is MGHRA and CDR2 is YSYEKL. Trimming took 2 bases from V and 0 from J; bases not matched to a gene: 7. The CDR3 region has the DNA TGCGCCAGCAGCCAATCGACAGGGACAAATAGCAATCAGCCCCAGCATTTT. It specifies CASSQSTGTNSNQPQHF.

The chain links TRBV27 to TRBJ1-6; D might be TRBD1 (6 bases). With 3 bases removed from V and 7 bases from J, the gap between germline ends came to 16 bases. The CDR3 consists of 16 residues. Germline-derived CDR1 and CDR2 are MNHEY and SMNVEV (reference sequence). This CDR3 reads CASSLRVARGNSPLHF. The CDR3 DNA sequence: TGTGCCAGCAGTTTGCGGGTAGCCAGGGGAAATTCACCCCTCCACTTT.

This clone was counted between two and nine times. This chain's CDR3 is CASSQVRDSYEQYF. The DNA of the CDR3 is TGCGCCAGCAGCCAAGTTCGGGACTCCTACGAGCAGTACTTC. The rearrangement uses TRBV4-1 and TRBJ2-7; TRBD2 might be the D (5 bases). Germline lookup yields CDR1 MGHRA and CDR2 YSYEKL. This CDR3 region has 14 residues. Trimming removed 1 base from V and 0 bases from J, with 7 bases in between.

This clone was detected only a few times. This sequence joins TRBV27 and TRBJ2-7; tentatively, D is TRBD1 (8 bases). This CDR3 is 16 amino acids long. Germline lookup yields CDR1 MNHEY and CDR2 SMNVEV (reference sequence). V was trimmed by 3 bases and J by 3 bases, leaving 18 bases between them. As DNA, the CDR3 is TGTGCCAGCAGTTTCTCGACAGGGGAGGGTCTCTACGAGCAGTACTTC. Protein sequence: CASSFSTGEGLYEQYF.

This clone was counted a few times. The J gene is TRBJ2-6, the V gene TRBV11-3; no reliable D call. The germline V and J ends were trimmed by 11 bases and 0 bases, with 14 bases remaining between them. This CDR3 contains 15 residues. CDR1 is SGHNT, CDR2 YENEEA, per germline. The chain's CDR3 is CAHNTPHSGANVLTF. CDR3 in DNA: TGTGCCCACAACACCCCGCACTCTGGGGCCAACGTCCTGACTTTC. The entire variable domain, with the rest obtained from reference TRBV11-3 and TRBJ2-6, is as follows: EAGVVQSPRYKIIEKKQPVAFWCNPISGHNTLYWYLQNLGQGPELLIRYENEEAVDDSQLPKDRFSAERLKGVDSTLKIQPAELGDSAVYLCAHNTPHSGANVLTFGAGSRLTVL.

This clone was picked up a small number of times. This chain connects TRBV11-1 to TRBJ2-7; D is unresolved. The CDR3 runs 13 residues. V was pared by 3 bases and J by 3 bases, with 9 bases between. Germline lookup yields CDR1 SGHAT and CDR2 FQDESV (reference sequence). The CDR3, as DNA: TGTGCCAGCAGCTTGCTCCACAACTACGAGCAGTACTTC. It yields the protein CASSLLHNYEQYF.